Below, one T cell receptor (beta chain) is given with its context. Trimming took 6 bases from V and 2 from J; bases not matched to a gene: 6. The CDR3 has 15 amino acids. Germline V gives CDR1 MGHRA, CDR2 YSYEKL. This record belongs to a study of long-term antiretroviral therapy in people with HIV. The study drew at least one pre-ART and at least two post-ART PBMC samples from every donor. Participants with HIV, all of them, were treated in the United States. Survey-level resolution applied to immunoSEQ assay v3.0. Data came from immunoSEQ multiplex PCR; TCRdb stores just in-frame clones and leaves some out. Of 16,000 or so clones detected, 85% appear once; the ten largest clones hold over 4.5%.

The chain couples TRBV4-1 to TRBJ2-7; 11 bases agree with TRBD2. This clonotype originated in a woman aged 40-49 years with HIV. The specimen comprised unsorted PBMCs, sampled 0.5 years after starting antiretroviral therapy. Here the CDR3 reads CASSPTSGSTYEQYF. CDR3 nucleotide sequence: TGCGCCAGCAGTCCCACTAGCGGGAGCACCTACGAGCAGTACTTC.